This TCR beta chain appears in the sequencing data of a study of cytomegalovirus exposure and HLA in healthy donors. PCR used 60 Vbeta primers and 13 Jbeta primers. Method: immunoSEQ multiplex PCR; TCRdb's copy keeps in-frame clones and lacks some. Of about 94,000 clones in the sample, around 66% are singletons; the top ten hold around 4.2%. The CDR3 extends over 15 amino acids. Germline V gives CDR1 SGHAT, CDR2 FQNNGV. J was trimmed by 6 bases and V by 5 bases; bases with no gene match: 7. This sequence joins TRBV11-2 and TRBJ2-1, with 10 nucleotides matching TRBD2. The receptor was isolated from a young man in good health and CMV-seronegative. Sequences were obtained from PBMCs. The CDR3 spells CASSSSGGRGNEQFF. The CDR3 DNA reads as TGTGCCAGCAGCAGTAGCGGGGGGAGGGGCAATGAGCAGTTCTTC.